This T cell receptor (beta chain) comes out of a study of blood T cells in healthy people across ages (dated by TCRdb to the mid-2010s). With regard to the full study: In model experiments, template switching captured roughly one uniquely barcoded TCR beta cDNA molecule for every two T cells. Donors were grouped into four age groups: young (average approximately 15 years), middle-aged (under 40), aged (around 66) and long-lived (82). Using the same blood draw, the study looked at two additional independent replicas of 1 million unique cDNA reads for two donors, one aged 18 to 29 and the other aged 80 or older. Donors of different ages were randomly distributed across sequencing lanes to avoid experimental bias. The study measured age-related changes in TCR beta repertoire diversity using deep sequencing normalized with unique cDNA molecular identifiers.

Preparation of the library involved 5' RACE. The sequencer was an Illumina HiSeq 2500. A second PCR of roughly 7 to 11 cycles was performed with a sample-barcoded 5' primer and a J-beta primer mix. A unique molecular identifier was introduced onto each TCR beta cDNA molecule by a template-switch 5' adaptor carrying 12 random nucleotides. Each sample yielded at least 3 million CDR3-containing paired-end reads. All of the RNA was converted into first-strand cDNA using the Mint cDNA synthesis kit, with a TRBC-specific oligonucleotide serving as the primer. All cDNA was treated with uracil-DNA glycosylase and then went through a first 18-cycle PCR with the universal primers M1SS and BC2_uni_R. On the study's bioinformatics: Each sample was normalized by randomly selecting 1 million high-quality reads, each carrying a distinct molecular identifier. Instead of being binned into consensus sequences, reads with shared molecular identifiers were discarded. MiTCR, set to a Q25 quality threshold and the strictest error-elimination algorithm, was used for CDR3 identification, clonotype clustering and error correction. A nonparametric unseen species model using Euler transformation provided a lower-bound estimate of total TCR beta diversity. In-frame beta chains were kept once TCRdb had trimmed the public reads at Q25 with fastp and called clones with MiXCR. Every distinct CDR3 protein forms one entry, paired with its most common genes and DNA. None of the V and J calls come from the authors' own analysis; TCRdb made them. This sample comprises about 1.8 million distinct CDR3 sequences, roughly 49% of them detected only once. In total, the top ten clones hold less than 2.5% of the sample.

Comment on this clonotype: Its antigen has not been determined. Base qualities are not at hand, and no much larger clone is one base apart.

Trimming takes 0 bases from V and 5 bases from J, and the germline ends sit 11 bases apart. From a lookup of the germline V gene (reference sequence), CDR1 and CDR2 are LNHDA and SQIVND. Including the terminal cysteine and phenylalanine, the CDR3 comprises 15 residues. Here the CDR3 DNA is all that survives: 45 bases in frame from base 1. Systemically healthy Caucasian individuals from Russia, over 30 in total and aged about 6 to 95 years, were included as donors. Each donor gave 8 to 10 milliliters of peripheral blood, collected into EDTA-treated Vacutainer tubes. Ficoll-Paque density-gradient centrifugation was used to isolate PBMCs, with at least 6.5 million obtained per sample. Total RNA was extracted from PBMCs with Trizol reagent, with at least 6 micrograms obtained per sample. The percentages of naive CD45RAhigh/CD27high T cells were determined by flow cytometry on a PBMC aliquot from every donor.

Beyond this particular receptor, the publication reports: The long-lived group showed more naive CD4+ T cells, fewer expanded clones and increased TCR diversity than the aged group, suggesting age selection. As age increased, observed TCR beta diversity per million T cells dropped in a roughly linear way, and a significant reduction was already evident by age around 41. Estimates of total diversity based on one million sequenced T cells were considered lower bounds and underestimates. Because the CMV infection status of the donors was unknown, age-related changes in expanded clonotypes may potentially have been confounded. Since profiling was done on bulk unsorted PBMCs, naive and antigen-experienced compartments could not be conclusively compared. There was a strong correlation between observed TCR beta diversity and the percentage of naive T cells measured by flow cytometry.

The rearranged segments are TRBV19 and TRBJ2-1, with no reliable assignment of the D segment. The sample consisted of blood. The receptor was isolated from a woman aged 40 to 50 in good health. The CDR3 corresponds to CASSIEGLRNNEQFF. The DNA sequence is TGTGCCAGTAGTATAGAGGGGTTGAGAAACAATGAGCAGTTCTTC.